Each of the 32 T cell receptor beta chains below was sequenced from the same sample in a study of cytomegalovirus exposure and HLA in healthy donors. The data were produced by immunoSEQ multiplex PCR, yet TCRdb's version contains in-frame clones alone and is incomplete. Among about 170,000 clones listed, approximately 89% were seen once. Input material: PBMCs. The receptor set was obtained from a woman under 30 in good health and CMV-seropositive.

The gene calls are TRBV19 and TRBJ1-5; tentatively, D is TRBD1 (5 bases). Per the germline V gene, CDR1 is LNHDA and CDR2 is SQIVND (reference sequence). Trimming left V 4 bases short and J 2 bases short, with 15 bases between. The CDR3 sequence is 16 residues long. In DNA form, the CDR3 reads TGTGCCAGTAGTACAGGCGGGGGTAGGGGCAATCAGCCCCAGCATTTT. The encoded protein is CASSTGGGRGNQPQHF.

The CDR3 region is CASSSPGDRVSYEQYF. The CDR3 coding sequence is TGTGCCAGCAGTTCCCCCGGGGACAGGGTGTCCTACGAGCAGTACTTC. The rearrangement joins TRBV28 to TRBJ2-7; 9 nucleotides align to TRBD1. The CDR3 totals 16 residues. Germline V gene data show CDR1 as MDHEN and CDR2 as SYDVKM. The V and J ends lost 4 bases and 1 base, in that order; junction bases with no gene match: 8. Full variable domain (rest looked up from reference TRBV28 and TRBJ2-7): DVKVTQSSRYLVKRTGEKVFLECVQDMDHENMFWYRQDPGLGLRLIYFSYDVKMKEKGDIPEGYSVSREKKERFSLILESASTNQTSMYLCASSSPGDRVSYEQYFGPGTRLTVT.

The chain employs TRBV4-1 and TRBJ1-4; D may be TRBD1 (6 bases). Trimming took off 0 bases at V and 4 bases at J, with 12 bases between the two ends. The CDR3 contains 16 residues. CDR1 is MGHRA, CDR2 YSYEKL, per germline. This CDR3 reads CASSQDRGGGNEKLFF. CDR3 nucleotide sequence: TGCGCCAGCAGCCAAGATAGGGGAGGGGGTAATGAAAAACTGTTTTTT.

The chain links TRBV10-3 to TRBJ1-2; D is ambiguous. The CDR3 has 14 amino acids. V was pared by 1 base and J by 2 bases, with 8 bases between. Germline lookup yields CDR1 ENHRY and CDR2 SYGVKD. CDR3 residues: CAISEYPGNYGYTF. In DNA form, the CDR3 reads TGTGCCATCAGTGAGTATCCGGGGAACTATGGCTACACCTTC.

The chain carries TRBV19 and TRBJ1-5; D is uncertain. V was trimmed by 1 base and J by 0 bases, leaving 13 bases between them. Germline CDR1 LNHDA, CDR2 SQIVND (reference sequence). The CDR3 consists of 17 residues. The CDR3 spells CASSIGQAIYSNQPQHF. The CDR3 nucleotides read TGTGCCAGTAGTATAGGGCAGGCCATCTATAGCAATCAGCCCCAGCATTTT.

The V and J genes are TRBV7-2 and TRBJ1-1; TRBD1 might be the D (5 bases). Germline CDR1 and CDR2: SGHTA and FQGNSA. There are 15 residues in the CDR3. V was shortened by 0 bases and J by 4 bases, with 12 bases between the two germline ends. CDR3 in DNA: TGTGCCAGCAGCTTAGCTATCGACAGATTCACTGAAGCTTTCTTT. This encodes CASSLAIDRFTEAFF.

CDR3 loop: CASSLLGGGAYEQYF. The CDR3 nucleotides are TGCGCCAGCAGCTTATTGGGAGGAGGGGCCTACGAGCAGTACTTC. The V and J genes are TRBV5-1 and TRBJ2-7, with TRBD2 as a possible D gene (6 bases). The V gene lost 2 bases and the J gene lost 2 bases, with 14 bases spanning the gap. CDR1 is SGHRS and CDR2 is YFSETQ in the germline V gene. The CDR3 is 15 residues long. The full variable domain, in which reference TRBV5-1 and TRBJ2-7 provide the parts outside the CDR3, is KAGVTQTPRYLIKTRGQQVTLSCSPISGHRSVSWYQQTPGQGLQFLFEYFSETQRNKGNFPGRFSGRQFSNSRSEMNVSTLELGDSALYLCASSLLGGGAYEQYFGPGTRLTVT.

The chain joins TRBV4-3 to TRBJ1-4; D is unresolved. The V and J ends lost 1 base and 6 bases respectively, with 9 bases between them. CDR1 and CDR2 (germline): LGHNA, YSLEER. The CDR3 loop spans 14 amino acids. The CDR3 is CASSQGGRDEKLFF. CDR3 in DNA: TGCGCCAGCAGCCAAGGCGGGCGCGATGAAAAACTGTTTTTT.

The chain recombines TRBV30 with TRBJ1-1, with 8 positions matching TRBD1. This CDR3 has 13 amino acids. Trimming removed 8 bases from V and 3 bases from J; junction bases left unmatched: 8. Germline lookup yields CDR1 GTSNPN and CDR2 SVGIG (reference sequence). This chain's CDR3 is CAGKTDRDTEAFF. The CDR3 nucleotides read TGTGCCGGGAAAACGGACAGGGACACTGAAGCTTTCTTT.

This clone was counted once. CDR3 in amino acids: CASSPPEEGPTEAFF. As DNA, the CDR3 is TGTGCCAGCAGCCCGCCCGAGGAGGGTCCCACTGAAGCTTTCTTT. V usage is TRBV7-2 and J usage is TRBJ1-1, with D hard to call. V lost 5 bases to trimming and J lost 4 bases, with 17 bases between them. CDR3 length equals 15 residues. Germline V gene sequence: CDR1 SGHTA, CDR2 FQGNSA.

This rearrangement joins TRBV9 to TRBJ2-3; 8 positions agree with TRBD2. Germline lookup yields CDR1 SGDLS and CDR2 YYNGEE. This CDR3 has 15 amino acids. The V and J ends lost 5 bases and 4 bases, in that order; junction bases with no gene match: 9. The CDR3 region is CASSDSGIRSDTQYF. The CDR3 DNA is TGTGCCAGCAGTGATAGCGGGATAAGGTCAGATACGCAGTATTTT.

This clone is medium-sized. The rearrangement joins TRBV6-1 to TRBJ1-4; 12 positions agree with TRBD1. The CDR3 has 16 amino acids. In germline, CDR1 is MNHNS, CDR2 SASEGT. V shed 1 base and J 8 bases; nucleotides not matched to a gene: 5. The chain's CDR3 is CASSEGLGTGGEKLFF. DNA of the CDR3: TGTGCCAGCAGTGAAGGTCTCGGGACAGGGGGCGAAAAACTGTTTTTT.

This clone has just one count. This rearrangement joins TRBV21-1 to TRBJ2-7; the table calls TRBD2, which could not be checked here. TRBV21-1 corresponds to a pseudogene. The CDR3 spans 15 residues. The CDR3: CASSTRRDSSYEQYF. The DNA for the CDR3 is TGTGCCAGCAGCACGCGGCGGGATTCCTCCTACGAGCAGTACTTC.

The rearrangement uses TRBV5-1 and TRBJ2-5, with TRBD2 matching 13 bases. Losses at the gene ends were 4 bases for V and 5 bases for J; bases not matched to a gene: 8. The CDR3 extends over 16 amino acids. Germline loops: CDR1 SGHRS, CDR2 YFSETQ. The chain's CDR3 is CASSGGLAGDSETQYF. The DNA for the CDR3 is TGCGCCAGCAGCGGCGGACTAGCGGGAGATTCGGAGACCCAGTACTTC.

V usage is TRBV5-4 and J usage is TRBJ2-7; weak D call: TRBD2 (6 bases). The germline gives CDR1 SGHNT, CDR2 YYREEE (reference sequence). V gave up 0 bases and J gave up 2 bases, with 18 bases separating them. The CDR3 spans 17 residues. The DNA for the CDR3 is TGTGCCAGCAGCTTGGTGGGGGGAAAAGCAAAACCCTACGAGCAGTACTTC. Protein: CASSLVGGKAKPYEQYF.

The chain is built from TRBV28 and TRBJ1-5; D unresolved. This CDR3 is 13 amino acids long. Trimming removed 5 bases at V and 4 bases at J, with 9 bases between. Looked up from germline, CDR1 is MDHEN and CDR2 is SYDVKM. CDR3 sequence reads: CASSEDWNQPQHF. The CDR3 DNA reads as TGTGCCAGCAGTGAGGACTGGAATCAGCCCCAGCATTTT.

The V gene is TRBV11-2, the J gene TRBJ2-1; the D is unclear. The V gene lost 5 bases and the J gene lost 4 bases, with 15 bases spanning the gap. Germline-derived CDR1 and CDR2 are SGHAT and FQNNGV. CDR3 length: 15 residues. The CDR3 coding sequence is TGTGCCAGCAGCGGGCAGAACCCGTCTTACAATGAGCAGTTCTTC. Residues: CASSGQNPSYNEQFF.

This clone was counted between two and nine times. The chain joins TRBV6-4 to TRBJ2-3, with D tentatively TRBD2 (6 bases). Trimming took off 0 bases at V and 6 bases at J, with 16 bases between the two ends. The CDR3 is made up of 16 amino acids. Germline V gene lookup returns CDR1 MRHNA and CDR2 SNTAGT. CDR3 bases: TGTGCCAGCAGTGACTCCGGCGGGGCCAGTGGGGATACGCAGTATTTT. It encodes CASSDSGGASGDTQYF.

The chain joins TRBV9 to TRBJ2-2; D call uncertain. V was clipped by 1 base and J by 4 bases, with 5 bases between them. Germline loops: CDR1 SGDLS, CDR2 YYNGEE. This CDR3 comprises 13 residues. In DNA form, the CDR3 reads TGTGCCAGCAGCGTAAGAGGCACCGGGGAGCTGTTTTTT. It translates to CASSVRGTGELFF.

The J gene is TRBJ2-7, the V gene TRBV18, with D possibly being TRBD1 (7 bases). Trimming cost V 3 bases and J 1 base, with 13 bases left between them. The CDR3 contains 15 residues. CDR1 KGHSH and CDR2 LQKENI come from the germline V gene. CDR3 sequence: CASSPSRGTSYEQYF. CDR3 DNA: TGTGCCAGCTCACCCTCCAGGGGGACTTCCTACGAGCAGTACTTC.

The gene calls are TRBV12-5 and TRBJ2-3; possibly TRBD1 for D (6 bases). V lost 6 bases and J 3 bases, leaving 7 bases between the germline ends. Germline assignment: CDR1 LGHNT and CDR2 FRNRAP. The CDR3 has 12 residues. CDR3 in amino acids: CASGQGTDTQYF. CDR3 in DNA: TGTGCTAGTGGACAGGGAACAGATACGCAGTATTTT.

The V call is TRBV11-2, the J call TRBJ2-5; D gene ambiguous. V dropped 0 bases and J dropped 2 bases, with 10 bases sitting between them. The CDR3 runs 15 residues. The germline V gene has CDR1 SGHAT and CDR2 FQNNGV. The CDR3 protein is CASSLEVRQQETQYF. CDR3 coding DNA: TGTGCCAGCAGCTTAGAAGTCAGGCAACAAGAGACCCAGTACTTC.

The chain employs TRBV12-5 and TRBJ2-3; 13 bases match TRBD2. Germline values: CDR1 LGHNT, CDR2 FRNRAP. This CDR3 is built from 16 residues. Trimming cost V 6 bases and J 4 bases; bases outside gene matches: 7. CDR3 in amino acids: CASGGGLAGAADTQYF. In DNA form, the CDR3 reads TGTGCTAGTGGGGGCGGACTAGCGGGAGCGGCAGATACGCAGTATTTT.

The V call is TRBV11-2, the J call TRBJ2-7; D possibly corresponds to TRBD1 (6 bases). This CDR3 is 14 amino acids long. The germline CDR1 and CDR2 sequences are SGHAT and FQNNGV. V shed 1 base and J shed 4 bases, with 11 bases lying between them. The CDR3 loop reads CASSLATGNYEQYF. The CDR3 DNA sequence: TGTGCCAGCAGCTTAGCCACAGGGAATTACGAGCAGTACTTC.

This clone was found a few times. The chain recombines TRBV28 with TRBJ1-5, with D unresolved. This CDR3 region has 11 residues. Trimming shortened V by 6 bases and J by 5 bases, and 5 bases separated the two germline ends. Germline CDR1 is MDHEN and CDR2 is SYDVKM. CDR3 protein: CASRSHQPQHF. The DNA for the CDR3 is TGTGCCAGCAGAAGCCATCAGCCCCAGCATTTT.

The J gene is TRBJ2-5, the V gene TRBV30; D remains unclear. The CDR3 contains 10 residues. Germline assignment: CDR1 GTSNPN and CDR2 SVGIG (reference sequence). Between the trimmed V and J ends, which lost 4 bases and 5 bases, there was a span of 5 bases. The CDR3, as DNA: TGTGCCTGGATTCAGGAGACCCAGTACTTC. Translation: CAWIQETQYF.

This clone was seen more than once but under ten times. V is TRBV6-5 and J is TRBJ1-2; 8 bases align to TRBD1. This CDR3 comprises 14 residues. Per germline, CDR1 MNHEY and CDR2 SVGAGI. J gave up 7 bases and V 7 bases, and 11 bases lay outside the gene matches. CDR3 sequence (DNA): TGTGCCAGCACCCCCGGACAGGGCAAGCGTGGCTACACCTTC. It is translated as CASTPGQGKRGYTF.

This clone showed up just once. The chain employs TRBV2 and TRBJ2-7; 12 nucleotides agree with TRBD1. Trimming removed 6 bases from V and 5 bases from J; junction bases left unmatched: 14. This CDR3 region has 17 residues. Germline V gene data show CDR1 as SNHLY and CDR2 as FYNNEI. The CDR3 loop reads CASSAGGGTGGSNEQYF. The CDR3 region has the DNA TGTGCCAGCAGCGCCGGGGGAGGGACAGGGGGCTCTAACGAGCAGTACTTC. Drawing the rest from reference TRBV2 and TRBJ2-7, the complete variable domain is EPEVTQTPSHQVTQMGQEVILRCVPISNHLYFYWYRQILGQKVEFLVSFYNNEISEKSEIFDDQFSVERPDGSNFTLKIRSTKLEDSAMYFCASSAGGGTGGSNEQYFGPGTRLTVT.

The gene calls are TRBV5-4 and TRBJ2-7; D is possibly TRBD2 (6 bases). Looked up from germline, CDR1 is SGHNT and CDR2 is YYREEE (reference sequence). The CDR3 totals 13 residues. The V gene lost 2 bases and the J gene lost 4 bases, with 10 bases spanning the gap. The CDR3 region is CASSFAGLYEQYF. For the CDR3, the DNA is TGTGCCAGCAGCTTCGCGGGATTGTACGAGCAGTACTTC. Supplemented by reference TRBV5-4 and TRBJ2-7, the full variable domain reads ETGVTQSPTHLIKTRGQQVTLRCSSQSGHNTVSWYQQALGQGPQFIFQYYREEENGRGNFPPRFSGLQFPNYSSELNVNALELDDSALYLCASSFAGLYEQYFGPGTRLTVT.

DNA for the CDR3: TGTGCCAGCAGCCAAGAATTGGAGAGTGAGCAGTTCTTC. It translates to CASSQELESEQFF. This chain connects TRBV14 to TRBJ2-1; D uncertain. V lost 0 bases and J lost 9, with 9 bases in between. The CDR3 length is 13 residues. Germline CDR1 SGHDN, CDR2 FVKESK.

This chain connects TRBV9 to TRBJ2-1; the match to TRBD2 covers 7 bases. The CDR3 loop spans 16 amino acids. Per the germline V gene, CDR1 is SGDLS and CDR2 is YYNGEE. After removal of 3 bases from V and 3 bases from J, the junction contained 9 bases not matched to a gene. The DNA for the CDR3 is TGTGCCAGCAGCGGCGCCGGGACTAAAATCTACAATGAGCAGTTCTTC. It yields the protein CASSGAGTKIYNEQFF.

The chain couples TRBV12-5 to TRBJ2-7; TRBD1 is a possible D gene (5 bases). The length of the CDR3 is 14 residues. V dropped 1 base and J dropped 0 bases, with 7 bases sitting between them. CDR1 LGHNT and CDR2 FRNRAP come from the germline V gene. The CDR3 sequence is CASGLAGNSYEQYF. DNA of the CDR3: TGTGCTAGTGGTTTGGCAGGGAACTCCTACGAGCAGTACTTC.